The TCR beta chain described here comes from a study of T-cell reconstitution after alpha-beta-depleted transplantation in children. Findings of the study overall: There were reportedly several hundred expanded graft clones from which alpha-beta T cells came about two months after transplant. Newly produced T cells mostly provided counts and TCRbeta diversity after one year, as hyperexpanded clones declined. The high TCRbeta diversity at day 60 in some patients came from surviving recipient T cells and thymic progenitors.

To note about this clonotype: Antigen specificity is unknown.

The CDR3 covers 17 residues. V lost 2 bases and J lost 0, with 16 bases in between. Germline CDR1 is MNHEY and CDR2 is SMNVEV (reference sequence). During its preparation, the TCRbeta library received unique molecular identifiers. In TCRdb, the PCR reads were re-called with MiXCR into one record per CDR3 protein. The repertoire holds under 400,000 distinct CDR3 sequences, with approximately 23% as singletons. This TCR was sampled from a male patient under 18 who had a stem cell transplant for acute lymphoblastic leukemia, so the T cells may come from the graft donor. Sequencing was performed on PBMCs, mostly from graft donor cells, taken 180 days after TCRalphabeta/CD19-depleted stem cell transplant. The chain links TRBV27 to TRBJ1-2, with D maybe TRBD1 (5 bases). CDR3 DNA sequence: TGTGCCAGCAGTTTACCGACGCCGGGACGGGCTAACTATGGCTACACCTTC. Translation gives CASSLPTPGRANYGYTF.